The source of this T cell receptor (beta chain) is a study of cytomegalovirus exposure and HLA in healthy donors. The PCR used 60 Vbeta and 13 Jbeta primers. The method was immunoSEQ multiplex PCR; TCRdb's version includes in-frame clones alone and lacks a portion of them. The top ten clones hold about 3.1% of a sample with fewer than 250,000 clones, more than 80% of them seen once. V shed 5 bases and J shed 5 bases, with 13 bases lying between them. The CDR3 runs 14 residues. Germline CDR1 and CDR2: MNHEY and SMNVEV (reference sequence). Sequenced: PBMCs. The sequence was collected from a man younger than 45 in good health and CMV-seronegative. The chain has TRBV27 and TRBJ2-4; unclear D gene. CDR3 sequence reads: CASSPRVMENIQYF. The CDR3 region has the DNA TGTGCCAGCAGTCCTCGGGTTATGGAAAACATTCAGTACTTC.